Listed here are 18 T cell receptor beta chains from one sample, sequenced in a study of T cells in Graves' hyperthyroidism and ophthalmopathy. TCR beta CDR3 sequences were amplified from RNA transcripts. The HTBI primer set served for first-round RT-PCR of the TCR CDR3. From the multiplex PCR reads, TCRdb called clonotypes with MiXCR, one entry per CDR3 protein. The sample comprises around 760,000 distinct CDR3 sequences, over 35% of which are singletons, and 30% to 40% rests with the top ten. The sequenced sample was blood. These receptors originate from a woman in her thirties or forties with Graves' hyperthyroidism.

The table lists this clonotype with many counts. DNA of the CDR3: TGTGCCAGCAGTGACTCGACAGTCATCGGGGCACCCCTCCACTTT. It specifies CASSDSTVIGAPLHF. J is TRBJ1-6 and V is TRBV25-1; weak D call: TRBD1 (5 bases). Germline lookup yields CDR1 MGHDK and CDR2 SYGVNS. The CDR3 extends over 15 amino acids. V was trimmed by 3 bases and J by 11 bases, leaving 17 bases between them.

This clonotype came up many times. The V gene is TRBV6-5, the J gene TRBJ2-7, with D possibly TRBD1 on 6 matching bases. Per the germline V gene, CDR1 is MNHEY and CDR2 is SVGAGI. The CDR3 runs to 13 residues. V lost 8 bases and J lost 2, with 13 bases in between. CDR3 nucleotide sequence: TGTGCCAGCTCCCGTACAGGGCCCTACGAGCAGTACTTC. Amino acids: CASSRTGPYEQYF.

This clonotype was observed a handful of times. This chain joins TRBV19 and TRBJ2-5; 9 positions match TRBD1. The V gene's germline CDR1 is LNHDA and CDR2 SQIVND (reference sequence). Unmatched junction bases numbered 6, after V lost 6 bases and J lost 1 base. The CDR3 is made up of 15 amino acids. For the CDR3, the DNA is TGTGCCAGTAGCGGGACAGGGAAGCCCCAAGAGACCCAGTACTTC. Residues: CASSGTGKPQETQYF. Complete variable domain (other parts from reference TRBV19 and TRBJ2-5): DGGITQSPKYLFRKEGQNVTLSCEQNLNHDAMYWYRQDPGQGLRLIYYSQIVNDFQKGDIAEGYSVSREKKESFPLTVTSAQKNPTAFYLCASSGTGKPQETQYFGPGTRLLVL.

As concerns this clonotype: Relative to the germline gene, one junction end is altered; a read error may explain this. The DNA for the CDR3 is TGTGCCAGCAGTGGCGCTAGCGGGGAGACCCAGCACTTC. Translating gives CASSGASGETQHF. The rearrangement joins TRBV2 to TRBJ2-5; 9 bases are a match to TRBD2. Germline CDR1 and CDR2: SNHLY and FYNNEI. The CDR3 runs 13 residues.

This chain connects TRBV7-3 to TRBJ2-1, with 9 bases lining up with TRBD2. The DNA end favors TRBJ2-7, so the J call may be wrong. Germline-derived CDR1 and CDR2 are SGHTA and FQGTGA. CDR3 length: 15 residues. CDR3 loop: CASSLSGGAMNEQYF. CDR3 nucleotide sequence: TGTGCCAGCAGCTTAAGCGGGGGGGCCATGAATGAGCAGTACTTC.

This rearrangement joins TRBV6-2 or TRBV6-3 to TRBJ1-5; possible D gene TRBD1, 5 bases. This CDR3 spans 12 amino acids. Germline V gene data show CDR1 as MNHEY and CDR2 as SVGEGT. V shed 6 bases and J shed 11 bases, with 14 bases lying between them. As DNA, the CDR3 is TGTGCCAGCAGCCTCAGGGTCTCGTCCCAGCATTTT. Translating gives CASSLRVSSQHF.

With respect to this clonotype: One junction end does not reproduce the germline sequence, and a read error may be involved. The genes are TRBV20-1 and TRBJ1-2; D unresolved. This CDR3 contains 14 residues. Germline-derived CDR1 and CDR2 are DFQATT and SNEGSKA (reference sequence). In DNA, the CDR3 is TGCAGTGCTAGAGATTTATCGATGGGCTATGGCGACACCTTC. This gives the protein CSARDLSMGYGDTF.

The V and J genes are TRBV2 and TRBJ1-5; 8 bases match TRBD2. The closer fit of TRBJ2-3 to the DNA end suggests the J call may be wrong. The germline V gene has CDR1 SNHLY and CDR2 FYNNEI. The length of the CDR3 is 15 residues. The CDR3 spells CASRDSGGRTDTQYF. Here the CDR3 DNA reads TGTGCCAGCAGGGACAGTGGCGGGAGGACAGATACGCAGTATTTT.

The chain carries TRBV10-3 and TRBJ1-2, with TRBD1 matching 8 bases. Germline V gene sequence: CDR1 ENHRY, CDR2 SYGVKD. V shed 11 bases and J 8 bases; nucleotides not matched to a gene: 7. The CDR3 length is 11 residues. CDR3 residues: CAARDRSGYTF. In DNA form, the CDR3 reads TGTGCCGCCCGGGACAGGTCCGGCTACACCTTC.

The V and J genes are TRBV9 and TRBJ1-1; D ambiguous. The CDR3 consists of 10 residues. Germline CDR1 SGDLS, CDR2 YYNGEE. V lost 4 bases, J lost 11 bases, and 9 bases lay in between. The CDR3 reads CASSSNTAFF. The CDR3 coding sequence is TGTGCCAGCAGCTCTAATACGGCTTTCTTT.

This clonotype was picked up many times. The gene calls are TRBV19 and TRBJ1-2; unclear D gene. V gave up 5 bases and J gave up 7 bases, with 11 bases separating them. Per germline, CDR1 LNHDA and CDR2 SQIVND (reference sequence). The CDR3 extends over 12 amino acids. As DNA, the CDR3 is TGTGCCAGTAGTTTAGCAGGTCGTGGCTACACCTTC. Its protein product is CASSLAGRGYTF.

The sample holds many counts of this clonotype. This rearrangement joins TRBV20-1 to TRBJ2-5; weak D call: TRBD2 (6 bases). Germline CDR1 and CDR2: DFQATT and SNEGSKA (reference sequence). V shed 5 bases and J shed 6 bases, with 13 bases lying between them. The CDR3 runs to 12 residues. As DNA, the CDR3 is TGCAGTGCTGGCTACCGGGGGAAGACCCAGTACTTC. It translates to CSAGYRGKTQYF.

The chain joins TRBV29-1 to TRBJ2-7; 7 bases map to TRBD1. Germline CDR1 and CDR2: SQVTM and ANQGSEA. The CDR3 covers 11 residues. V shed 7 bases, J shed 5 bases, and the junction held 5 bases outside the gene matches. CDR3 amino acids: CSAGTVNEQYF. The DNA for the CDR3 is TGCAGCGCTGGGACAGTCAACGAGCAGTACTTC.

This clonotype was detected many times. The J gene is TRBJ1-1, the V gene TRBV6-9; 7 bases agree with TRBD1. This CDR3 is built from 12 residues. From germline, CDR1 is MNHGY and CDR2 SVAAGI. The ends lost 9 bases at V and 2 bases at J; junction bases unmatched: 3. The CDR3 sequence is CASDRVNTEAFF. In nucleotides, the CDR3 is TGTGCCAGTGACAGGGTTAACACTGAAGCTTTCTTT.

CDR3 sequence (DNA): TGTGCCAGTAGTCGGGGCCAGTTCTACGAGCAGTACTTC. Translating it yields CASSRGQFYEQYF. The chain is built from TRBV19 and TRBJ2-7, with D tentatively TRBD1 or TRBD2 (5 bases each). The V gene's germline CDR1 is LNHDA and CDR2 SQIVND (reference sequence). Trimming shortened V by 5 bases and J by 3 bases, and 11 bases separated the two germline ends. The CDR3 has 13 residues.

This clonotype was observed a few times. The chain joins TRBV7-2 to TRBJ1-4; D remains unclear. The CDR3 has 15 amino acids. Germline values: CDR1 SGHTA, CDR2 FQGNSA. V was clipped by 0 bases and J by 6 bases, with 11 bases between them. The CDR3, as DNA: TGTGCCAGCAGCTTAGCCGTAACAGTCGATGAAAAACTGTTTTTT. Protein: CASSLAVTVDEKLFF.

This rearrangement joins TRBV7-3 to TRBJ2-5, with D perhaps TRBD1 or TRBD2 (6 bases each). V lost 6 bases to trimming and J lost 5 bases, with 13 bases between them. This CDR3 spans 13 amino acids. Looked up from germline, CDR1 is SGHTA and CDR2 is FQGTGA. CDR3 bases: TGTGCCAGCAGTTTAGGGGGGAATGAGACCCAGTACTTC. It encodes CASSLGGNETQYF.

On this clonotype: One end of the junction varies from germline; a read error may be responsible. This chain links TRBV6-1 with TRBJ1-5; D unclear. CDR3 length equals 14 residues. Germline assignment: CDR1 MNHNS and CDR2 SASEGT. CDR3 DNA sequence: TGTGCCAGCAGCGAAGGTAGAGTCAATCAGACCCAGCATTTT. Translation: CASSEGRVNQTQHF.